A selection of T cell receptor beta chains follows, all from one sample in a study of T cells in Graves' hyperthyroidism and ophthalmopathy. In TCRdb, the multiplex PCR reads were re-called with MiXCR into one record per CDR3 protein. The sample holds approximately 510,000 distinct CDR3 sequences, 40% to 55% seen once. Sequenced: peripheral blood or thyroid tissue (not recorded which). Receptor source: an adult woman with Graves' disease, either hyperthyroidism or ophthalmopathy (not recorded which). Each CDR3 is given with its conserved first and last residue. The D gene is left open where the match is weak. Expanded clones are given a class, and other clones once, few, many or no size at all.

clone_size,v_call,d_call,j_call,cdr3_nt,cdr3_aa
few,TRBV4-1,-,TRBJ1-6,TGCGCCAGCAGCCAAGGTGGACGGTCACCCCTCCACTTT,CASSQGGRSPLHF
few,TRBV4-2,TRBD1,TRBJ1-3,TGTGCCAGCAGCCAAGATGCGCACGTCGGTACAGGGGGTGGAAACACCATATATTTT,CASSQDAHVGTGGGNTIYF
-,TRBV7-9,TRBD2,TRBJ2-1,TGTGCCAGCAGCGCACAGAGGGGAGAGCGGGACTCCTCCTACAATGAGCAGTTCTTC,CASSAQRGERDSSYNEQFF
few,TRBV10-3,-,TRBJ2-3,TGTGCCTCCGCCGGACGCGAAACAGATACGCAGTATTTT,CASAGRETDTQYF
-,TRBV7-3,TRBD1,TRBJ1-2,TGTGCCAGCACCAAAGACAGGGGCGGCGGCTACACCTTC,CASTKDRGGGYTF
-,TRBV29-1,-,TRBJ2-2,TGCAGCGTTGAGTCGGGGTTTAACACCGGGGAGCTGTTTTTT,CSVESGFNTGELFF
-,TRBV6-2/TRBV6-3,-,TRBJ2-5,TGTGCCAGCAGGGGCCATCGGAGAGACCAAGGGACCCAGTACTTC,CASRGHRRDQGTQYF
-,TRBV3-1,-,TRBJ2-7,TGTGCCAGCAGCCAAGAACTAGGGGGGTACGAGCAGTACTTC,CASSQELGGYEQYF
-,TRBV29-1,-,TRBJ2-7,TGCAGCGTTGGGCAGCTTCCCTACGAGCAGTACTTC,CSVGQLPYEQYF
many,TRBV18,-,TRBJ2-5,TGTGCCAGCTCACCAGTAACGGGAGAGACCCAGTACTTC,CASSPVTGETQYF
many,TRBV29-1,-,TRBJ1-1,TGCAGCGTTTTAGGGTTTTCCACTGAAGCTTTCTTT,CSVLGFSTEAFF
few,TRBV30,-,TRBJ1-4,TGTGCCTGGAGAGAGGATGCTAATGAAAAACTGTTTTTT,CAWREDANEKLFF
-,TRBV29-1,-,TRBJ2-6,TGCAGCGTTGGGCAGAATCGGGACAACGTCCTGACTTTC,CSVGQNRDNVLTF
many,TRBV5-5,-,TRBJ2-7,TGTGCCAGCACCCAGGGGCCGACAGTTGAGTACGAGCAGTACTTC,CASTQGPTVEYEQYF
-,TRBV6-2/TRBV6-3,-,TRBJ2-7,TGTGCCAGCAGCTACCGGGACGTTTCTTCTGGCGAGCAGTACTTC,CASSYRDVSSGEQYF
-,TRBV7-8,TRBD1,TRBJ1-4,TGTGCCAGCGGGGGACAGGGGGGGAAAAAACTGTTTTTT,CASGGQGGKKLFF